A single sample is the source of the 14 T cell receptor beta chains below, sequenced in a study of identical twins. Each CDR3 protein is one row after TCRdb ran MiXCR on the 5' RACE reads. The table includes about 520,000 distinct CDR3 sequences, approximately 22% detected once. This sample was shared with a second study, whose subject was T cells expressing NK-cell markers.

The source material was CD4+ T cells sorted from blood. All receptors come from a young woman in good health.

This chain links TRBV14 with TRBJ2-3; tentative D call: TRBD2 (5 bases). This CDR3 is built from 16 residues. V was cut by 4 bases and J by 3 bases, with 17 bases left in between. Germline CDR1 reads SGHDN; CDR2 reads FVKESK. The CDR3 region has the DNA TGTGCCAGCAGCCCCTACGCAGTAAGGAGGACAGATACGCAGTATTTT. Residues: CASSPYAVRRTDTQYF.

This clonotype was seen only a few times. The gene calls are TRBV5-1 and TRBJ1-1, with 7 positions matching TRBD1. The germline V gene encodes CDR1 SGHRS and CDR2 YFSETQ. CDR3 size: 14 residues. Losses at the gene ends were 2 bases for V and 4 bases for J; bases not matched to a gene: 5. The CDR3 spells CASSLATGLTEAFF. The DNA for the CDR3 is TGCGCCAGCAGCTTAGCGACAGGGCTCACTGAAGCTTTCTTT. Variable domain in full (rest from reference TRBV5-1 and TRBJ1-1): KAGVTQTPRYLIKTRGQQVTLSCSPISGHRSVSWYQQTPGQGLQFLFEYFSETQRNKGNFPGRFSGRQFSNSRSEMNVSTLELGDSALYLCASSLATGLTEAFFGQGTRLTVV.

This clonotype was seen more than once but under ten times. The CDR3 protein is CAVLGQTSRNEQFF. Written as DNA, the CDR3 is TGTGCCGTCCTAGGTCAGACTAGCCGCAATGAGCAGTTCTTC. This rearrangement joins TRBV11-2 to TRBJ2-1, with 7 bases that match TRBD2. The CDR3 loop spans 14 amino acids. V lost 11 bases to trimming and J lost 6 bases; unmatched junction nucleotides: 13. Germline loops: CDR1 SGHAT, CDR2 FQNNGV.

This clonotype was found a few times. The chain uses TRBV6-5 and TRBJ1-1; D call uncertain. The CDR3 covers 13 residues. Germline V gene sequence: CDR1 MNHEY, CDR2 SVGAGI. With 0 bases removed from V and 8 bases from J, the gap between germline ends came to 10 bases. The CDR3 DNA is TGTGCCAGCAGTTACTCGGAACGAATAGAAGCTTTCTTT. It codes for CASSYSERIEAFF.

There are a few counts of this clonotype. The J gene is TRBJ2-7, the V gene TRBV20-1; D ambiguous. Germline V gene lookup returns CDR1 DFQATT and CDR2 SNEGSKA (reference sequence). This CDR3 is 14 amino acids long. V gave up 3 bases and J gave up 3 bases, with 15 bases separating them. CDR3 amino acids: CSARGRERIYEQYF. The CDR3 coding sequence is TGCAGTGCTAGGGGTAGAGAGAGGATCTACGAGCAGTACTTC.

This clonotype was detected ten times or more. V is TRBV5-1 and J is TRBJ2-4; 9 nucleotides match TRBD1. CDR1 and CDR2 from the germline V gene are SGHRS and YFSETQ. V was clipped by 4 bases and J by 7 bases; unmatched bases: 6. The CDR3 contains 14 residues. The CDR3 protein is CASSPGQGYNIQYF. As DNA, the CDR3 is TGCGCCAGCAGCCCGGGACAGGGTTACAACATTCAGTACTTC.

This chain connects TRBV20-1 to TRBJ2-3, with TRBD2 matching 12 bases. V shed 2 bases, J shed 2 bases, and the junction held 8 bases outside the gene matches. Germline CDR1 and CDR2: DFQATT and SNEGSKA (reference sequence). This CDR3 has 17 amino acids. CDR3 protein: CSARNLLAGGPTDTQYF. In DNA, the CDR3 is TGCAGTGCTAGAAATCTGCTAGCGGGAGGGCCCACAGATACGCAGTATTTT.

The chain employs TRBV11-2 and TRBJ1-2; no reliable D call. The CDR3 has 14 amino acids. Germline V lookup: CDR1 SGHAT, CDR2 FQNNGV. V shed 0 bases and J shed 7 bases, with 12 bases lying between them. CDR3 DNA sequence: TGTGCCAGCAGCTTAGAAGTAACGGGGAGTGGCTACACCTTC. Its protein is CASSLEVTGSGYTF.

The chain links TRBV2 to TRBJ2-1, with no clear D. This CDR3 has 15 amino acids. V was pared by 4 bases and J by 0 bases, with 10 bases between. The germline CDR1 and CDR2 sequences are SNHLY and FYNNEI. CDR3 residues: CASSVRPTSYNEQFF. DNA of the CDR3: TGTGCCAGCAGTGTGAGGCCCACCTCCTACAATGAGCAGTTCTTC.

This clonotype has more than one count but fewer than ten. The chain has TRBV20-1 and TRBJ2-7; 7 bases match TRBD1. CDR1 is DFQATT and CDR2 is SNEGSKA in the germline V gene (reference sequence). The CDR3 totals 13 residues. V shed 6 bases and J 3 bases; nucleotides not matched to a gene: 8. CDR3 nucleotide sequence: TGCAGTGCAGTACCCGGGACAGTCTACGAGCAGTACTTC. Its protein product is CSAVPGTVYEQYF.

The chain links TRBV25-1 to TRBJ2-2, with 9 bases aligning to TRBD1. Germline CDR1 reads MGHDK; CDR2 reads SYGVNS. With V trimmed by 8 bases and J by 4 bases, 2 bases remained unmatched. The CDR3 covers 13 residues. CDR3 DNA sequence: TGTGCCAGCCGGGGACAGGGCACCGGGGAGCTGTTTTTT. Amino acid sequence: CASRGQGTGELFF.

The rearrangement links TRBV29-1 to TRBJ1-1; no definite D call. The germline V and J ends were trimmed by 5 bases and 2 bases, with 12 bases remaining between them. The CDR3 sequence is 13 residues long. Germline CDR1 SQVTM, CDR2 ANQGSEA. CDR3 protein: CSVRGADNTEAFF. The CDR3 region has the DNA TGCAGCGTTCGCGGTGCAGATAACACTGAAGCTTTCTTT.

This clonotype was detected a few times. The V gene is TRBV5-1, the J gene TRBJ1-1, with D perhaps TRBD1 (5 bases). This CDR3 contains 16 residues. CDR1 and CDR2 (germline): SGHRS, YFSETQ. Trimming cost V 3 bases and J 7 bases, with 22 bases left between them. The CDR3 DNA is TGCGCCAGCAGCTCGGAGGGACGGCCGGTGAGTAATGAAGCTTTCTTT. This gives the protein CASSSEGRPVSNEAFF. The full variable domain, completed using reference TRBV5-1 and TRBJ1-1, is KAGVTQTPRYLIKTRGQQVTLSCSPISGHRSVSWYQQTPGQGLQFLFEYFSETQRNKGNFPGRFSGRQFSNSRSEMNVSTLELGDSALYLCASSSEGRPVSNEAFFGQGTRLTVV.

This rearrangement joins TRBV20-1 to TRBJ1-5, with D possibly TRBD1 on 5 matching bases. The CDR3 is 14 residues long. CDR1 is DFQATT and CDR2 is SNEGSKA in the germline V gene (reference sequence). The V end lost 5 bases, the J end lost 5 bases, and 16 bases lay between the germline ends. The CDR3 region is CSAAGPADDQPQHF. The CDR3 coding sequence is TGCAGTGCTGCGGGGCCCGCAGACGATCAGCCCCAGCATTTT.